This is a list of T cell receptor beta chains from one sample in a study of control samples from healthy donors and cancer patients. Here immunoSEQ multiplex PCR was the method, and the copy in TCRdb shows in-frame clones only, minus some. The sample lists 90,000 to 100,000 clones, 75% to 95% occurring once. What was sequenced was blood. These receptors were taken from a woman aged 18-29 years in good health. Both conserved end residues are part of each CDR3. The D gene is left open where the match is weak. Clone size is shown for a subset of rows, as once, few, many or a class of expanded clone.

V: TRBV27
size: -
J: TRBJ1-5
D: -
CDR3: CASSLAGKVVQPQHF
DNA: TGTGCCAGCAGTTTAGCGGGGAAAGTGGTTCAGCCCCAGCATTTT

V: TRBV13
size: -
J: TRBJ2-3
D: -
CDR3: CASSPSGEDTQYF
DNA: TGTGCCAGCAGCCCCTCCGGCGAAGATACGCAGTATTTT

V: TRBV6-1
size: -
J: TRBJ2-1
D: -
CDR3: CASSEALGEGDEQFF
DNA: TGTGCCAGCAGTGAAGCGCTGGGAGAGGGCGATGAGCAGTTCTTC

V: TRBV5-1
size: -
J: TRBJ2-7
D: -
CDR3: CASSLAARNYEQYF
DNA: TGCGCCAGCAGCTTGGCGGCTCGTAACTACGAGCAGTACTTC

V: TRBV27
size: -
J: TRBJ1-2
D: -
CDR3: CASSLYGGANYGYTF
DNA: TGTGCCAGCAGTTTATACGGGGGAGCTAACTATGGCTACACCTTC

V: TRBV6-1
size: few
J: TRBJ2-5
D: TRBD2
CDR3: CASSELAGTQETQYF
DNA: TGTGCCAGCAGTGAACTAGCGGGTACGCAAGAGACCCAGTACTTC

V: TRBV19
size: -
J: TRBJ2-5
D: -
CDR3: CASSTFLGETQYF
DNA: TGTGCCAGTAGTACTTTCCTCGGGGAGACCCAGTACTTC

V: TRBV6-2/TRBV6-3
size: -
J: TRBJ2-1
D: -
CDR3: CASSSTSQPKGNEQFF
DNA: TGTGCCAGCAGTTCGACCTCACAACCCAAGGGGAATGAGCAGTTCTTC

V: TRBV4-2
size: -
J: TRBJ2-2
D: TRBD2
CDR3: CASSDSGGRANTGELFF
DNA: TGTGCCAGCAGCGATAGCGGGGGGCGAGCGAACACCGGGGAGCTGTTTTTT

V: TRBV7-6
size: few
J: TRBJ1-4
D: -
CDR3: CASSSEQGDEKLFF
DNA: TGTGCCAGCAGCTCGGAACAGGGCGATGAAAAACTGTTTTTT

V: TRBV6-1
size: -
J: TRBJ1-1
D: -
CDR3: CASSEGKNTEAFF
DNA: TGTGCCAGCAGTGAAGGCAAGAACACTGAAGCTTTCTTT

V: TRBV2
size: few
J: TRBJ2-7
D: TRBD2
CDR3: CASASSGVSYEQYF
DNA: TGTGCCAGCGCCTCTAGCGGGGTTTCCTACGAGCAGTACTTC

V: TRBV19
size: -
J: TRBJ1-5
D: -
CDR3: CASSGLAQPQHF
DNA: TGTGCCAGTTCAGGGCTTGCTCAGCCCCAGCATTTT

V: TRBV7-9
size: -
J: TRBJ2-5
D: -
CDR3: CASSFGETQYF
DNA: TGTGCCAGCAGTTTTGGGGAGACCCAGTACTTC

V: TRBV27
size: -
J: TRBJ1-1
D: TRBD1
CDR3: CASSYRGFTEAFF
DNA: TGTGCCAGCAGTTACAGGGGATTCACTGAAGCTTTCTTT

V: TRBV7-9
size: few
J: TRBJ2-5
D: -
CDR3: CASSLDIQETQYF
DNA: TGTGCCAGCAGCTTGGACATACAAGAGACCCAGTACTTC

V: TRBV18
size: -
J: TRBJ1-5
D: -
CDR3: CASSLTGPDSNQPQHF
DNA: TGTGCCAGCTCACTCACCGGGCCGGATAGCAATCAGCCCCAGCATTTT

V: TRBV5-1
size: -
J: TRBJ1-2
D: TRBD1
CDR3: CASSEGAWDYGYTF
DNA: TGCGCCAGCAGCGAGGGGGCTTGGGACTATGGCTACACCTTC

V: TRBV25-1
size: many
J: TRBJ2-3
D: -
CDR3: CASSEPSPDTQYF
DNA: TGTGCCAGCAGTGAACCTTCTCCAGATACGCAGTATTTT

V: TRBV5-1
size: -
J: TRBJ1-5
D: -
CDR3: CASSLGPGEGDQPQHF
DNA: TGCGCCAGCAGCTTGGGGCCTGGGGAGGGAGATCAGCCCCAGCATTTT

V: TRBV14
size: few
J: TRBJ1-4
D: -
CDR3: CASSQDYASGEKLFF
DNA: TGTGCCAGCAGCCAAGATTACGCTTCGGGTGAAAAACTGTTTTTT

V: TRBV2
size: -
J: TRBJ1-1
D: -
CDR3: CASRGGSSEAFF
DNA: TGTGCCAGCAGGGGGGGGAGTAGTGAAGCTTTCTTT

V: TRBV5-8
size: few
J: TRBJ1-1
D: -
CDR3: CASSSIQVIMNTEAFF
DNA: TGTGCCAGCAGCTCAATACAGGTGATTATGAACACTGAAGCTTTCTTT

V: TRBV12-3/TRBV12-4
size: -
J: TRBJ2-6
D: -
CDR3: CASSQRANVLTF
DNA: TGTGCCAGCAGTCAGCGGGCCAACGTCCTGACTTTC

V: TRBV6-6
size: -
J: TRBJ1-4
D: -
CDR3: CASSPGLGATNEKLFF
DNA: TGTGCCAGCAGTCCGGGACTGGGGGCAACTAATGAAAAACTGTTTTTT

V: TRBV7-7
size: once
J: TRBJ2-7
D: -
CDR3: CASSCWTPEVSEQYF
DNA: TGTGCCAGCAGCTGCTGGACGCCGGAGGTATCCGAGCAGTACTTC

V: TRBV5-6
size: -
J: TRBJ2-2
D: -
CDR3: CATSGRSDWYGELFF
DNA: TGTGCCACTTCTGGACGGAGTGATTGGTACGGGGAGCTGTTTTTT

V: TRBV20-1
size: -
J: TRBJ2-2
D: -
CDR3: CSASSAPTDPGELFF
DNA: TGCAGTGCTAGTAGCGCCCCCACGGATCCCGGGGAGCTGTTTTTT

V: TRBV15
size: -
J: TRBJ1-2
D: -
CDR3: CATSTVWGRDYGYTF
DNA: TGTGCCACCAGCACAGTGTGGGGGCGCGACTATGGCTACACCTTC

V: TRBV7-2
size: -
J: TRBJ1-2
D: TRBD1
CDR3: CASRRTGGAPNYGYTF
DNA: TGTGCCAGCAGGAGGACAGGGGGCGCACCCAACTATGGCTACACCTTC

V: TRBV3-1/TRBV3-2
size: -
J: TRBJ1-5
D: -
CDR3: CASSPGWVYSNQPQHF
DNA: TGTGCCAGCAGCCCAGGGTGGGTTTATAGCAATCAGCCCCAGCATTTT

V: TRBV2
size: -
J: TRBJ1-1
D: -
CDR3: CASSEGVQPTPVGAFF
DNA: TGTGCCAGCAGTGAAGGGGTCCAACCAACCCCGGTGGGAGCTTTCTTT

V: TRBV19
size: -
J: TRBJ2-7
D: -
CDR3: CASSIRQPYEQYF
DNA: TGTGCCAGTAGTATCCGACAGCCCTACGAGCAGTACTTC

V: TRBV5-1
size: -
J: TRBJ1-2
D: TRBD1
CDR3: CASKPTGDNYGYTF
DNA: TGCGCCAGCAAACCGACAGGGGATAACTATGGCTACACCTTC

V: TRBV25-1
size: -
J: TRBJ2-7
D: TRBD1
CDR3: CASSEGGQNYEQYF
DNA: TGTGCCAGCAGTGAAGGGGGACAGAACTACGAGCAGTACTTC

V: TRBV6-1
size: -
J: TRBJ1-1
D: -
CDR3: CASKMNTEAFF
DNA: TGTGCCAGCAAAATGAACACTGAAGCTTTCTTT

V: TRBV6-5
size: -
J: TRBJ2-1
D: TRBD1
CDR3: CASSGTDYNEQFF
DNA: TGTGCCAGCAGCGGGACAGACTACAATGAGCAGTTCTTC

V: TRBV2
size: -
J: TRBJ2-7
D: -
CDR3: CASSDAAPVEQYF
DNA: TGTGCCAGCAGTGACGCAGCACCGGTCGAGCAGTACTTC

V: TRBV19
size: few
J: TRBJ1-2
D: -
CDR3: CASSISTGFYGYTF
DNA: TGTGCCAGTAGTATAAGTACGGGGTTCTATGGCTACACCTTC

V: TRBV7-6
size: once
J: TRBJ1-3
D: -
CDR3: CASSEALAGATGNTIYF
DNA: TGTGCCAGCAGCGAAGCTCTGGCAGGGGCAACTGGAAACACCATATATTTT

V: TRBV18
size: -
J: TRBJ2-2
D: -
CDR3: CASSPSNTGELFF
DNA: TGTGCCAGCTCACCCTCGAACACCGGGGAGCTGTTTTTT

V: TRBV9
size: -
J: TRBJ2-3
D: -
CDR3: CASSVVEGSTDTQYF
DNA: TGTGCCAGCAGCGTAGTTGAGGGGAGCACAGATACGCAGTATTTT

V: TRBV7-2
size: -
J: TRBJ2-1
D: TRBD2
CDR3: CASSALAGDSEFF
DNA: TGTGCCAGCAGCGCTCTAGCGGGGGACAGCGAGTTCTTC

V: TRBV3-1/TRBV3-2
size: -
J: TRBJ1-6
D: -
CDR3: CASSQIPQGNSPLHF
DNA: TGTGCCAGCAGCCAAATTCCGCAGGGGAATTCACCCCTCCACTTT

V: TRBV6-1
size: -
J: TRBJ2-5
D: -
CDR3: CASSEGTGGGAAQYF
DNA: TGTGCCAGCAGTGAAGGAACAGGGGGGGGAGCGGCCCAGTACTTC

V: TRBV18
size: once
J: TRBJ1-5
D: -
CDR3: CASSPGRVNQPQHF
DNA: TGTGCCAGCTCACCAGGGCGGGTCAATCAGCCCCAGCATTTT

V: TRBV25-1
size: -
J: TRBJ1-5
D: -
CDR3: CASSEREYQPQHF
DNA: TGTGCCAGCAGTGAAAGGGAGTATCAGCCCCAGCATTTT

V: TRBV11-2
size: -
J: TRBJ2-7
D: TRBD1
CDR3: CASSLGTGSYYEQYF
DNA: TGTGCCAGCAGCCTAGGGACAGGAAGCTACTACGAGCAGTACTTC

V: TRBV7-9
size: -
J: TRBJ1-5
D: -
CDR3: CASSPEGGEKPQHF
DNA: TGTGCCAGCAGCCCGGAGGGGGGCGAAAAGCCCCAGCATTTT

V: TRBV10-2
size: -
J: TRBJ2-7
D: TRBD2
CDR3: CASSRLAGGPSDEQYF
DNA: TGCGCCAGCAGTCGACTAGCGGGGGGGCCTTCCGATGAGCAGTACTTC

V: TRBV19
size: -
J: TRBJ2-2
D: TRBD2
CDR3: CASSTRTSGTGELFF
DNA: TGTGCCAGTAGTACCCGGACTAGCGGTACCGGGGAGCTGTTTTTT

V: TRBV9
size: once
J: TRBJ2-3
D: -
CDR3: CASSVDGRSGSTDTQYF
DNA: TGTGCCAGCAGCGTAGACGGGAGATCTGGGAGCACAGATACGCAGTATTTT

V: TRBV29-1
size: -
J: TRBJ1-2
D: -
CDR3: CSAFRGNYGYTF
DNA: TGCAGCGCTTTCCGGGGGAACTATGGCTACACCTTC